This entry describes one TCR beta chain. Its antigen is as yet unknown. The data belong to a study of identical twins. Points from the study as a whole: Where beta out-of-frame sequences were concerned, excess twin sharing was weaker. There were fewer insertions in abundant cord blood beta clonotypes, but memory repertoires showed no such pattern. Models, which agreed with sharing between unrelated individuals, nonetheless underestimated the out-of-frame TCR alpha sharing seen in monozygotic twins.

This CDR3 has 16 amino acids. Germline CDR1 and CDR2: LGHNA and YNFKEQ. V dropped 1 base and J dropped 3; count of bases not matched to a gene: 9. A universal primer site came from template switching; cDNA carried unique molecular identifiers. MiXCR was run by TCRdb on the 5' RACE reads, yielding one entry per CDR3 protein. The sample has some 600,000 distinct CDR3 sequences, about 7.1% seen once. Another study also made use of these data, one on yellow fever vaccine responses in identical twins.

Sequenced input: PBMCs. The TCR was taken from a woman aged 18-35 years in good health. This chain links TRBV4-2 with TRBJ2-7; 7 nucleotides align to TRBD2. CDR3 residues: CASSQVGGRGNYEQYF. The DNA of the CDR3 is TGTGCCAGCAGCCAAGTAGGCGGGAGAGGGAACTACGAGCAGTACTTC.